Listed below are T cell receptor beta chains from one sample, sequenced in a study of CD8+CD57+ T cells in acquired aplastic anemia. From the reads, TCRdb called clonotypes with MiXCR, one entry per CDR3 protein. The top ten hold roughly 1.2% of the sample, which has roughly 290,000 distinct CDR3 sequences, under 65% seen once. Sequenced sample: sorted CD4+, CD8+, or CD8+CD57+ T cells (not recorded which) from PBMCs. These receptors all come from a human donor with aplastic anemia. CDR3s include the opening cysteine and the closing phenylalanine or tryptophan. Fields, in order: CDR3 DNA, CDR3 protein, D gene, clone size, V gene, J gene. D genes are given only for firm matches. Size tells how often a clone was seen (once, few, many) or the class of an expanded clone, and some rows leave it out.

CDR3nt: TGTGCCAGCAGCCCGGGACAGGTAGGGGAGCAGTACTTC
CDR3aa: CASSPGQVGEQYF
d_gene: TRBD1
abundance: -
v_gene: TRBV12-3/TRBV12-4
j_gene: TRBJ2-7

CDR3nt: TGTGCCACCAGCAGAACAGGCGAAAACACTGAAGCTTTCTTT
CDR3aa: CATSRTGENTEAFF
d_gene: -
abundance: -
v_gene: TRBV15
j_gene: TRBJ1-1

CDR3nt: TGCGCCAGCAGCGTCACAGGGGATGAGGGCTACACCTTC
CDR3aa: CASSVTGDEGYTF
d_gene: TRBD1
abundance: -
v_gene: TRBV5-1
j_gene: TRBJ1-2

CDR3nt: TGCGCCAGCCGTCTGGCCGTAGGAGATACGCAGTATTTT
CDR3aa: CASRLAVGDTQYF
d_gene: -
abundance: -
v_gene: TRBV5-1
j_gene: TRBJ2-3

CDR3nt: TGTGCCAGCAGGGGGAGGCTAGCGGGTACCGGGGAGCTGTTTTTT
CDR3aa: CASRGRLAGTGELFF
d_gene: TRBD2
abundance: -
v_gene: TRBV7-2
j_gene: TRBJ2-2

CDR3nt: TGTGCCAGCAGCCGGGGGGTAACCGGCAATCAGCCCCAGCATTTT
CDR3aa: CASSRGVTGNQPQHF
d_gene: -
abundance: -
v_gene: TRBV7-9
j_gene: TRBJ1-5

CDR3nt: TGTGCCAGCAGTTACGGGGTGAGTAGCACTGAAGCTTTCTTT
CDR3aa: CASSYGVSSTEAFF
d_gene: -
abundance: many
v_gene: TRBV27
j_gene: TRBJ1-1

CDR3nt: TGTGCCAGTAGCTTGGGTGGGAGGTACACTGAAGCTTTCTTT
CDR3aa: CASSLGGRYTEAFF
d_gene: -
abundance: -
v_gene: TRBV19
j_gene: TRBJ1-1

CDR3nt: TGTGCCAGCAGCTCTCCAGGGACAGGGAAAAGGAATGAGCAGTTCTTC
CDR3aa: CASSSPGTGKRNEQFF
d_gene: TRBD1
abundance: -
v_gene: TRBV7-6
j_gene: TRBJ2-1

CDR3nt: TGTGCCACCAGTGACTTTGGACAGGGGAGGGACGGGGAGCTGTTTTTT
CDR3aa: CATSDFGQGRDGELFF
d_gene: TRBD1
abundance: -
v_gene: TRBV24-1
j_gene: TRBJ2-2

CDR3nt: TGTGCCAGCAGCCACAGGGCTGAAGCTTTCTTT
CDR3aa: CASSHRAEAFF
d_gene: -
abundance: -
v_gene: TRBV7-8
j_gene: TRBJ1-1

CDR3nt: TGTGCCAGCAGGTTCGGACAGAATAATTCACCCCTCCACTTT
CDR3aa: CASRFGQNNSPLHF
d_gene: -
abundance: many
v_gene: TRBV2
j_gene: TRBJ1-6

CDR3nt: TGTGCCAGTAGTCAGGGGCGTGAAAAACTGTTTTTT
CDR3aa: CASSQGREKLFF
d_gene: -
abundance: many
v_gene: TRBV19
j_gene: TRBJ1-4

CDR3nt: TGCAGTGCGCTGGGACTAGCTAGCACAGATACGCAGTGTTTT
CDR3aa: CSALGLASTDTQCF
d_gene: TRBD2
abundance: once
v_gene: TRBV20-1
j_gene: TRBJ2-3

CDR3nt: TGTGCCAGCAGCGTAGCTTTGGGTGAAGGCACAGATACGCAGTATTTT
CDR3aa: CASSVALGEGTDTQYF
d_gene: -
abundance: many
v_gene: TRBV9
j_gene: TRBJ2-3

CDR3nt: TGTGCCAGCAGCTTTGCGGGGACAGGGGAATCTGAAGCTTTCTTT
CDR3aa: CASSFAGTGESEAFF
d_gene: TRBD1
abundance: -
v_gene: TRBV7-9
j_gene: TRBJ1-1

CDR3nt: TGTGCCAGCAGCTTGGGCGGGGGTGTCGAGCAGTACTTC
CDR3aa: CASSLGGGVEQYF
d_gene: TRBD2
abundance: -
v_gene: TRBV6-5
j_gene: TRBJ2-7

CDR3nt: TGTGCCAGCAGTCACCGTAAGTCCCGGACTCGCGGTTCCTACAATGAGCAGTTCTTC
CDR3aa: CASSHRKSRTRGSYNEQFF
d_gene: -
abundance: -
v_gene: TRBV6-1
j_gene: TRBJ2-1

CDR3nt: TGCGCCAGCACCTTCGGAGGAGGGGATACGCAGTATTTT
CDR3aa: CASTFGGGDTQYF
d_gene: -
abundance: many
v_gene: TRBV10-2
j_gene: TRBJ2-3

CDR3nt: TGTGCCAGCTTACCCGACAGGGGAGAGACCCAGTACTTC
CDR3aa: CASLPDRGETQYF
d_gene: TRBD1
abundance: many
v_gene: TRBV2
j_gene: TRBJ2-5

CDR3nt: TGTGCCAGCAGCGATGGGACAGGCCCTTACAATGAGCAGTTCTTC
CDR3aa: CASSDGTGPYNEQFF
d_gene: TRBD1
abundance: many
v_gene: TRBV7-6
j_gene: TRBJ2-1

CDR3nt: TGTGCCAGCAGTTTTGTGGGAGAGACGAGTGAGCAGTTCTTC
CDR3aa: CASSFVGETSEQFF
d_gene: -
abundance: -
v_gene: TRBV27
j_gene: TRBJ2-1

CDR3nt: TGTGCCACCTCTAACCGACAATCCTACGTGCAGTACTTC
CDR3aa: CATSNRQSYVQYF
d_gene: -
abundance: -
v_gene: TRBV7-3
j_gene: TRBJ2-7

CDR3nt: TGTGCCAGCAGCAGCGAAGTCGTGCAGTTCTTC
CDR3aa: CASSSEVVQFF
d_gene: -
abundance: -
v_gene: TRBV12-3/TRBV12-4
j_gene: TRBJ2-1

CDR3nt: TGCGCCAGCAGGCCGTTACCGGGACTAGTGGCCCACAATGAGCAGTTCTTC
CDR3aa: CASRPLPGLVAHNEQFF
d_gene: TRBD2
abundance: many
v_gene: TRBV5-1
j_gene: TRBJ2-1

CDR3nt: TGTGCCAGCACGGAGGGCGACGGCGGGGAGCTGTTTTTT
CDR3aa: CASTEGDGGELFF
d_gene: -
abundance: -
v_gene: TRBV2
j_gene: TRBJ2-2

CDR3nt: TGTGCCAGCCGGCCAGCGCAAGAGACCCAGTACTTC
CDR3aa: CASRPAQETQYF
d_gene: -
abundance: many
v_gene: TRBV7-9
j_gene: TRBJ2-5

CDR3nt: TGTGCCAGCAGTTTAGGGGGTGGGGTGCTGTTTTTT
CDR3aa: CASSLGGGVLFF
d_gene: -
abundance: -
v_gene: TRBV12-3/TRBV12-4
j_gene: TRBJ2-2

CDR3nt: TGTGCCAGCAGCCGCAGCCAGGGAGAGACCCAGTACTTC
CDR3aa: CASSRSQGETQYF
d_gene: -
abundance: once
v_gene: TRBV7-3
j_gene: TRBJ2-5

CDR3nt: TGTGCCAGCAGTGTAGGTGCCTTGACTCGTCGGGACATTCAGTACTTC
CDR3aa: CASSVGALTRRDIQYF
d_gene: -
abundance: -
v_gene: TRBV6-1
j_gene: TRBJ2-4

CDR3nt: TGCAGCGTTGAAGTCGGGACAGGGGCTTCACCCCTCCACTTT
CDR3aa: CSVEVGTGASPLHF
d_gene: TRBD1
abundance: -
v_gene: TRBV29-1
j_gene: TRBJ1-6

CDR3nt: TGTGCCAGCAGCTTAACGTCTCGGGGCACTGAAGCTTTCTTT
CDR3aa: CASSLTSRGTEAFF
d_gene: -
abundance: -
v_gene: TRBV7-9
j_gene: TRBJ1-1

CDR3nt: TGTGCCAGCAGCTTAGCGCAGTCGAGACAGGGATTCTATGGCTACACCTTC
CDR3aa: CASSLAQSRQGFYGYTF
d_gene: TRBD1
abundance: many
v_gene: TRBV7-9
j_gene: TRBJ1-2

CDR3nt: TGTGCCAGCAGTCTCGCCGGGACCCAGGACAATGAGCAGTTCTTC
CDR3aa: CASSLAGTQDNEQFF
d_gene: -
abundance: -
v_gene: TRBV20-1
j_gene: TRBJ2-1

CDR3nt: TGCAGTGCTTCTCGGACCACTAGCACAGATACGCAGTATTTT
CDR3aa: CSASRTTSTDTQYF
d_gene: -
abundance: -
v_gene: TRBV20-1
j_gene: TRBJ2-3

CDR3nt: TGTGCCAGTAGTACGGGACAGGGGATTGAAAAACTGTTTTTT
CDR3aa: CASSTGQGIEKLFF
d_gene: TRBD1
abundance: -
v_gene: TRBV19
j_gene: TRBJ1-4

CDR3nt: TGTGCCAGCAGGGGGGACAGGGGATGGGCTGAAGCTTTCTTT
CDR3aa: CASRGDRGWAEAFF
d_gene: TRBD1
abundance: -
v_gene: TRBV5-6
j_gene: TRBJ1-1

CDR3nt: TGTGCCACCAGTGAGCCAGCGTCGGAAACAGATACGCAGTATTTT
CDR3aa: CATSEPASETDTQYF
d_gene: -
abundance: -
v_gene: TRBV24-1
j_gene: TRBJ2-3

CDR3nt: TGTGCCAGCAGCTTAACCGCACTAGCGGGAGGGGCCTACGAGCAGTACTTC
CDR3aa: CASSLTALAGGAYEQYF
d_gene: TRBD2
abundance: -
v_gene: TRBV7-3
j_gene: TRBJ2-7